What follows are 32 T cell receptor beta chains derived from one specimen sequenced in a study of blood T cell repertoires in COVID-19. Data came from immunoSEQ multiplex PCR; TCRdb stores just in-frame clones and leaves some out. The sample includes roughly 180,000 clones, more than 65% of them seen just once. Sequenced material: PBMCs or T cells enriched from blood (not recorded which). These receptors were collected from a woman in her 40s with acute COVID-19.

The chain is built from TRBV6-5 and TRBJ1-1; 7 bases map to TRBD1. Germline V gene data show CDR1 as MNHEY and CDR2 as SVGAGI. This CDR3 has 13 residues. Trimming removed 0 bases from V and 7 bases from J; junction bases left unmatched: 2. The DNA of the CDR3 is TGTGCCAGCAGTTACTCCCGACAGGGTGAAGCTTTCTTT. Its protein product is CASSYSRQGEAFF.

The rearrangement links TRBV15 to TRBJ2-7, with a possible D match to TRBD2 (7 bases). This CDR3 spans 13 amino acids. Per germline, CDR1 LNHNV and CDR2 YYDKDF (reference sequence). The V end was cut by 6 bases, the J end by 5 bases, with 14 bases between. CDR3: CATSKRDMNEQYV. CDR3 bases: TGTGCCACCAGTAAGCGGGACATGAACGAGCAGTACGTC.

The gene calls are TRBV28 and TRBJ2-2; TRBD2 matches 10 bases. The CDR3 runs to 16 residues. Trimming took 6 bases from V and 3 from J; bases not matched to a gene: 7. CDR1 is MDHEN, CDR2 SYDVKM, per germline. The CDR3 region has the DNA TGTGCCAGCAGATCCCGGACTAGCGGCTACACCGGGGAGCTGTTTTTT. Translated: CASRSRTSGYTGELFF.

A remark on this clone: Other DNA sequences in the same sample also yield this CDR3. The chain has TRBV4-2 and TRBJ1-1; D is possibly TRBD1 (5 bases). The CDR3 sequence is 14 residues long. V lost 4 bases and J 1 base, leaving 10 bases between the germline ends. Looked up from germline, CDR1 is LGHNA and CDR2 is YNFKEQ. CDR3 nucleotides: TGTGCCAGCAGCCTAACCCAGGGGAACACTGAAGCTTTCTTT. It translates to CASSLTQGNTEAFF.

The genes are TRBV19 and TRBJ2-2; no clear D. Trimming removed 2 bases from V and 3 bases from J, with 10 bases in between. CDR1 and CDR2 (germline): LNHDA, SQIVND (reference sequence). CDR3 size: 15 residues. CDR3 sequence (DNA): TGTGCCAGTAGTATATTTGAAGAGGACACCGGGGAGCTGTTTTTT. Encoded protein: CASSIFEEDTGELFF. Filled out from reference TRBV19 and TRBJ2-2, the complete variable domain reads DGGITQSPKYLFRKEGQNVTLSCEQNLNHDAMYWYRQDPGQGLRLIYYSQIVNDFQKGDIAEGYSVSREKKESFPLTVTSAQKNPTAFYLCASSIFEEDTGELFFGEGSRLTVL.

The chain combines TRBV19 with TRBJ1-2; tentative D call: TRBD1 (6 bases). V was clipped by 5 bases and J by 5 bases, with 15 bases between them. In germline, CDR1 is LNHDA, CDR2 SQIVND (reference sequence). This CDR3 has 14 residues. The CDR3 DNA sequence: TGTGCCAGTAGTTCTCGGACAGCTTTTTATGGCTACACCTTC. Translation: CASSSRTAFYGYTF. Full variable domain (outside the CDR3, taken from reference TRBV19 and TRBJ1-2): DGGITQSPKYLFRKEGQNVTLSCEQNLNHDAMYWYRQDPGQGLRLIYYSQIVNDFQKGDIAEGYSVSREKKESFPLTVTSAQKNPTAFYLCASSSRTAFYGYTFGSGTRLTVV.

CDR3 in DNA: TGTGCCAGCAGTACTTCTGCTGGAAACACCATATATTTT. Translation gives CASSTSAGNTIYF. This sequence joins TRBV27 and TRBJ1-3; D call uncertain. Germline CDR1 is MNHEY and CDR2 is SMNVEV (reference sequence). V dropped 5 bases and J dropped 2 bases, with 7 bases sitting between them. This CDR3 spans 13 amino acids.

V is TRBV14 and J is TRBJ2-5; D call uncertain. This CDR3 contains 12 residues. V dropped 2 bases and J dropped 5 bases, with 6 bases sitting between them. The germline V gene encodes CDR1 SGHDN and CDR2 FVKESK. The CDR3 loop reads CASSQTRETQYF. The CDR3 region has the DNA TGTGCCAGCAGCCAAACCCGGGAGACCCAGTACTTC.

This clone showed up just a few times. J is TRBJ2-7 and V is TRBV5-1, with 11 bases fitting TRBD2. V gave up 4 bases and J gave up 2 bases; unmatched junction bases: 5. This CDR3 contains 15 residues. The germline CDR1 and CDR2 sequences are SGHRS and YFSETQ. CDR3 nucleotides: TGCGCCAGCAGCCCCGGGACTAGCGGTCCCTACGAGCAGTACTTC. Amino acids: CASSPGTSGPYEQYF. The complete variable domain, with remaining parts taken from reference TRBV5-1 and TRBJ2-7, reads KAGVTQTPRYLIKTRGQQVTLSCSPISGHRSVSWYQQTPGQGLQFLFEYFSETQRNKGNFPGRFSGRQFSNSRSEMNVSTLELGDSALYLCASSPGTSGPYEQYFGPGTRLTVT.

The rearrangement links TRBV24-1 to TRBJ2-2; 13 bases map to TRBD2. The CDR3 extends over 15 amino acids. Germline V gene sequence: CDR1 KGHDR, CDR2 SFDVKD. The ends lost 7 bases at V and 5 bases at J; junction bases unmatched: 3. DNA for the CDR3: TGTGCCACCAGCCTGACTAGCGGGAGGACCGGGGAGCTGTTTTTT. It yields the protein CATSLTSGRTGELFF.

The chain couples TRBV19 to TRBJ1-1; the match to TRBD1 covers 10 bases. The germline gives CDR1 LNHDA, CDR2 SQIVND (reference sequence). V lost 8 bases to trimming and J lost 2 bases; unmatched junction nucleotides: 8. The CDR3 sequence is 15 residues long. For the CDR3, the DNA is TGTGCCAGTTACCGGGACAGGGGCTTAAACACTGAAGCTTTCTTT. It encodes CASYRDRGLNTEAFF.

V usage is TRBV27 and J usage is TRBJ1-2, with 8 bases lining up with TRBD1. The CDR3 covers 14 residues. Germline-derived CDR1 and CDR2 are MNHEY and SMNVEV (reference sequence). V gave up 5 bases and J gave up 1 base; unmatched junction bases: 3. CDR3 nucleotide sequence: TGTGCCAGCAGTCTGACAGGGGATAACTATGGCTACACCTTC. Amino acid sequence: CASSLTGDNYGYTF.

The chain has TRBV15 and TRBJ1-1; D might be TRBD1 (5 bases). The CDR3 is 16 amino acids. Germline V gene data show CDR1 as LNHNV and CDR2 as YYDKDF (reference sequence). The ends were cut back, 5 bases at V and 3 bases at J, with 19 bases in the middle. CDR3 sequence reads: CATSLPMRGEYTEAFF. CDR3 sequence (DNA): TGTGCCACCAGCCTCCCCATGCGGGGGGAATACACTGAAGCTTTCTTT. Full variable domain (remainder filled in from reference TRBV15 and TRBJ1-1): DAMVIQNPRYQVTQFGKPVTLSCSQTLNHNVMYWYQQKSSQAPKLLFHYYDKDFNNEADTPDNFQSRRPNTSFCFLDIRSPGLGDTAMYLCATSLPMRGEYTEAFFGQGTRLTVV.

J is TRBJ2-3 and V is TRBV29-1; 12 bases agree with TRBD2. The CDR3 runs 16 residues. Germline trimming cut 1 base from V and 0 bases from J; bases unmatched to any gene: 2. The germline V gene encodes CDR1 SQVTM and CDR2 ANQGSEA. The CDR3 reads CSVEGTSGTSTDTQYF. CDR3 sequence (DNA): TGCAGCGTTGAAGGGACTAGCGGGACAAGCACAGATACGCAGTATTTT.

The J gene is TRBJ1-4, the V gene TRBV11-3, with 8 bases lining up with TRBD1. The CDR3 runs to 15 residues. CDR1 is SGHNT and CDR2 is YENEEA in the germline V gene. Losses at the gene ends were 1 base for V and 8 bases for J; bases not matched to a gene: 6. CDR3 protein: CASSLVGTGGEKLFF. In DNA, the CDR3 is TGTGCCAGCAGCTTAGTCGGGACAGGTGGCGAAAAACTGTTTTTT.

V usage is TRBV2 and J usage is TRBJ2-2; 7 positions match TRBD2. The CDR3 sequence is 15 residues long. Unmatched junction bases numbered 8, after V lost 6 bases and J lost 4 bases. Germline V gene data show CDR1 as SNHLY and CDR2 as FYNNEI. CDR3 sequence reads: CASRRLAGITGELFF. The CDR3 region has the DNA TGTGCCAGCAGACGACTAGCCGGTATCACCGGGGAGCTGTTTTTT. The full variable domain, its missing parts supplied by reference TRBV2 and TRBJ2-2, is EPEVTQTPSHQVTQMGQEVILRCVPISNHLYFYWYRQILGQKVEFLVSFYNNEISEKSEIFDDQFSVERPDGSNFTLKIRSTKLEDSAMYFCASRRLAGITGELFFGEGSRLTVL.

DNA of the CDR3: TGTGCCAGTAGTCCAGACCAGGGCAAGGGGGCAGATACGCAGTATTTT. Amino acid sequence: CASSPDQGKGADTQYF. This chain connects TRBV19 to TRBJ2-3; possible D gene TRBD1, 6 bases. V dropped 5 bases and J dropped 4 bases, with 19 bases sitting between them. CDR3 length: 16 residues. Germline V gene data show CDR1 as LNHDA and CDR2 as SQIVND (reference sequence).

The rearrangement joins TRBV19 to TRBJ1-5; D might be TRBD1 (5 bases). Germline CDR1 and CDR2: LNHDA and SQIVND (reference sequence). The CDR3 runs 18 residues. V was pared by 5 bases and J by 2 bases, with 22 bases between. In nucleotides, the CDR3 is TGTGCCAGTAGTGCCGGGACGGGGGGGTTTCTTGGCAATCAGCCCCAGCATTTT. Amino acid sequence: CASSAGTGGFLGNQPQHF. Full variable domain (remainder filled in from reference TRBV19 and TRBJ1-5): DGGITQSPKYLFRKEGQNVTLSCEQNLNHDAMYWYRQDPGQGLRLIYYSQIVNDFQKGDIAEGYSVSREKKESFPLTVTSAQKNPTAFYLCASSAGTGGFLGNQPQHFGDGTRLSIL.

The CDR3 nucleotides are TGCGCCAGCAGCTTCGGACAGGGGCAAGATACGCAGTATTTT. It specifies CASSFGQGQDTQYF. V usage is TRBV5-1 and J usage is TRBJ2-3, with 9 bases fitting TRBD1. CDR3 length: 14 amino acids. Germline V gene sequence: CDR1 SGHRS, CDR2 YFSETQ. V was clipped by 2 bases and J by 5 bases; unmatched bases: 3.

The rearrangement uses TRBV5-6 and TRBJ2-7; 10 bases are shared with TRBD2. Germline V lookup: CDR1 SGHDT, CDR2 YYEEEE. This CDR3 comprises 15 residues. The V gene end was trimmed by 1 base and the J gene end by 7 bases; junction bases not matched to a gene: 8. CDR3 region: CASSLLAGAPGEQYF. CDR3 nucleotide sequence: TGTGCCAGCAGCTTGCTAGCGGGGGCCCCCGGGGAGCAGTACTTC.

The DNA for the CDR3 is TGTGCCAGCAGCCTCCGCCGGGGGGGCTCCGGCACTGAAGCTTTCTTT. Translating gives CASSLRRGGSGTEAFF. The rearrangement joins TRBV3-1 (or the pseudogene TRBV3-2) to TRBJ1-1; D might be TRBD1 (6 bases). This CDR3 spans 16 amino acids. Trimming pared 4 bases from V and 4 bases from J, leaving 19 bases between. The V gene's germline CDR1 is LGHDT and CDR2 YNNKEL (reference sequence).

This chain connects TRBV5-6 to TRBJ2-2, with 9 bases fitting TRBD1. There are 15 residues in the CDR3. CDR1 is SGHDT and CDR2 is YYEEEE in the germline V gene. V was clipped by 0 bases and J by 6 bases; unmatched bases: 3. The CDR3 coding sequence is TGTGCCAGCAGCTTGGGGACAGGGGTTTCCGGGGAGCTGTTTTTT. This gives the protein CASSLGTGVSGELFF.

A few counts support this clone. The chain carries TRBV4-1 and TRBJ2-1; the match to TRBD1 covers 7 bases. The CDR3 sequence is 12 residues long. V was clipped by 4 bases and J by 9 bases; unmatched bases: 3. From germline, CDR1 is MGHRA and CDR2 YSYEKL. CDR3 DNA sequence: TGCGCCAGCAGCCTTGAGGGGGCTGAGCAGTTCTTC. Residues: CASSLEGAEQFF.

This clone is categorized as medium-sized. The junction does not match germline at one end; this may be a read error. This chain uses TRBV12-3 or TRBV12-4 with TRBJ1-2; D not resolved. The CDR3 totals 12 residues. CDR3 sequence: CASSPPGTASSF. DNA for the CDR3: TGTGCCAGCAGCCCCCCGGGAACGGCGAGCTCCTTC.

The chain is built from TRBV5-6 and TRBJ2-7; D is perhaps TRBD2 (5 bases). Trimming pared 3 bases from V and 6 bases from J, leaving 10 bases between. Germline V gene lookup returns CDR1 SGHDT and CDR2 YYEEEE. CDR3 size: 12 residues. CDR3 DNA sequence: TGTGCCAGCAGCTCACTAGGCGTCGAGCAGTACTTC. It specifies CASSSLGVEQYF.

This chain connects TRBV27 to TRBJ2-2; 12 positions match TRBD2. V gave up 5 bases and J gave up 4 bases; unmatched junction bases: 5. Germline CDR1 is MNHEY and CDR2 is SMNVEV (reference sequence). The CDR3 extends over 16 amino acids. The DNA of the CDR3 is TGTGCCAGCAGTAAACTAGCGGGAGGTGTCACCGGGGAGCTGTTTTTT. Amino acids: CASSKLAGGVTGELFF.

The V and J genes are TRBV10-3 and TRBJ2-3; D may be TRBD2 (6 bases). Trimming cost V 5 bases and J 3 bases, with 12 bases left between them. This CDR3 has 14 amino acids. In germline, CDR1 is ENHRY, CDR2 SYGVKD. Written as DNA, the CDR3 is TGTGCCATCAGTTTGGGACGGGGGACAGATACGCAGTATTTT. Translation: CAISLGRGTDTQYF.

V gene TRBV5-1 combines with J gene TRBJ2-5; D ambiguous. V lost 5 bases to trimming and J lost 2 bases, with 13 bases between them. In germline, CDR1 is SGHRS, CDR2 YFSETQ. CDR3 length: 14 amino acids. CDR3: CASSAYLSQETQYF. In DNA form, the CDR3 reads TGCGCCAGCAGTGCCTACTTGTCTCAAGAGACCCAGTACTTC.

This clone was seen more than once but under ten times. J is TRBJ2-7 and V is TRBV10-1; 7 nucleotides match TRBD1. CDR3 length equals 16 residues. The V gene's germline CDR1 is WNHNN and CDR2 SYGVQD (reference sequence). V was pared by 6 bases and J by 0 bases, with 11 bases of the junction left unmatched. The CDR3 DNA is TGCGCCAGCAGCCTTCGGGACAGCGACATCTCCTACGAGCAGTACGTC. This encodes CASSLRDSDISYEQYV.

This chain connects TRBV7-9 to TRBJ2-1; 11 bases align to TRBD2. Trimming cost V 1 base and J 5 bases; bases outside gene matches: 7. The CDR3 is 17 residues long. The germline gives CDR1 SEHNR, CDR2 FQNEAQ (reference sequence). The CDR3 DNA is TGTGCCAGCAGCTTAGAGGGACTAGCGGCCGCACACAATGAGCAGTTCTTC. Residues: CASSLEGLAAAHNEQFF.

Here the CDR3 DNA reads TGTGCCAGCAGCTTGGGACAGGATCGCTACACCGGGGAGCTGTTTTTT. Translating gives CASSLGQDRYTGELFF. V gene TRBV5-4 combines with J gene TRBJ2-2; possible D gene TRBD1, 6 bases. The CDR3 is 16 residues long. Trimming took off 0 bases at V and 3 bases at J, with 12 bases between the two ends. CDR1 and CDR2 (germline): SGHNT, YYREEE (reference sequence).

This chain joins TRBV29-1 and TRBJ1-3, with 8 bases aligning to TRBD1. V lost 7 bases and J lost 2; bases outside the gene matches: 7. CDR1 is SQVTM, CDR2 ANQGSEA, per germline. The CDR3 has 14 amino acids. The CDR3 DNA follows: TGCAGCGCCATACTCAGGGGGCCTGGAAACACCATATATTTT. Residues: CSAILRGPGNTIYF.